These T cell receptor beta chains were read from a single sample in a study of blood T cells in healthy people across ages. TCRdb reprocessed the 5' RACE reads via MiXCR and lists one record per CDR3 protein. The table includes approximately 1.5 million distinct CDR3 sequences, 42% detected once. Material: blood. These receptors all come from a woman aged 18-29 years in good health. CDR3s include the opening cysteine and the closing phenylalanine or tryptophan. D genes are given only for firm matches. Size is stated for part of the rows, as once, few or many counts, or as a class when the clone is expanded.

clone_size | j_call | d_call | v_call | cdr3_aa | cdr3_nt
NA | TRBJ1-1 | TRBD1 | TRBV20-1 | CSAPTDRGLTEAFF | TGCAGTGCGCCAACTGACAGGGGGCTCACTGAAGCTTTCTTT
NA | TRBJ2-1 | TRBD2 | TRBV24-1 | CATSDRAGWNYNEQFF | TGTGCCACCAGTGACCGAGCGGGATGGAACTACAATGAGCAGTTCTTC
NA | TRBJ2-1 | TRBD1 | TRBV6-5 | CASSYKRGTGDYNEQFF | TGTGCCAGCAGTTACAAGCGCGGGACAGGGGATTACAATGAGCAGTTCTTC
NA | TRBJ2-7 | NA | TRBV6-5 | CASSTWLSYEQYF | TGCGCCAGCAGTACCTGGCTCTCCTACGAGCAGTACTTC
NA | TRBJ2-6 | NA | TRBV4-3 | CASSQEIDSSGANVLTF | TGCGCCAGCAGCCAAGAGATTGACAGCTCTGGGGCCAACGTCCTGACTTTC
NA | TRBJ1-1 | NA | TRBV30 | CAWSVEGFGPGTEAFF | TGTGCCTGGAGTGTAGAAGGGTTTGGGCCGGGTACTGAAGCTTTCTTT
NA | TRBJ1-5 | NA | TRBV29-1 | CSVADSNQPQHF | TGCAGCGTCGCTGACAGCAATCAGCCCCAGCATTTT
NA | TRBJ2-5 | NA | TRBV4-1 | CASSQDPRAKQYF | TGCGCCAGCAGCCAGGACCCTAGAGCGAAGCAGTACTTC
NA | TRBJ1-2 | NA | TRBV15 | CATSRDRDSNGYTF | TGTGCCACCAGCAGAGACCGAGACAGTAATGGCTACACCTTC
few | TRBJ2-3 | TRBD2 | TRBV9 | CASSPRRVAGTDTQYF | TGTGCCAGCAGCCCCCGGCGGGTAGCGGGAACAGATACGCAGTATTTT
few | TRBJ2-5 | NA | TRBV7-6 | CASSFSTEKETQYF | TGTGCCAGCAGCTTTAGTACAGAGAAAGAGACCCAGTACTTC
NA | TRBJ1-1 | NA | TRBV29-1 | CSVDLGGTEAFF | TGCAGCGTTGACTTGGGGGGCACTGAAGCTTTCTTT
NA | TRBJ1-5 | NA | TRBV7-2 | CASSSPPGSIGGNQPQHF | TGTGCCAGCAGCTCGCCGCCGGGTAGTATAGGTGGCAATCAGCCCCAGCATTTT
NA | TRBJ2-1 | NA | TRBV7-3 | CASSLVYGNEQFF | TGTGCCAGCAGCTTAGTTTATGGGAATGAGCAGTTCTTC
few | TRBJ2-1 | TRBD2 | TRBV12-3/TRBV12-4 | CALSPSSGNEQFF | TGTGCCCTCTCTCCGTCTAGCGGGAATGAGCAGTTCTTC
NA | TRBJ2-5 | NA | TRBV3-1 | CASSQEWTLQETQYF | TGTGCCAGCAGCCAAGAGTGGACACTCCAAGAGACCCAGTACTTC
NA | TRBJ1-2 | TRBD1 | TRBV7-2 | CASSLGVTGSYTF | TGTGCCAGCAGCTTAGGGGTGACAGGGAGCTACACCTTC
NA | TRBJ2-3 | NA | TRBV10-3 | CAISDLRFTDTQYF | TGTGCCATCAGTGATTTGCGGTTCACAGATACGCAGTATTTT
few | TRBJ1-1 | TRBD1 | TRBV29-1 | CSARQGQNTEAFF | TGCAGCGCCCGACAGGGACAGAACACTGAAGCTTTCTTT
NA | TRBJ2-1 | TRBD2 | TRBV6-2/TRBV6-3 | CASSYRGSGKEQFF | TGTGCCAGCAGTTATCGCGGTAGCGGGAAAGAGCAGTTCTTC
few | TRBJ2-3 | TRBD2 | TRBV28 | CASSIISGRAVDTQYF | TGTGCCAGCAGTATAATTAGCGGGAGGGCGGTAGATACGCAGTATTTT
NA | TRBJ2-6 | TRBD1 | TRBV5-6 | CATQGVSGANVLTF | TGTGCCACTCAGGGGGTCTCTGGGGCCAACGTCCTGACTTTC
NA | TRBJ1-5 | TRBD1 | TRBV7-2 | CASSTHQGASNQPQHF | TGTGCCAGCAGCACCCATCAGGGGGCAAGCAATCAGCCCCAGCATTTT
NA | TRBJ1-2 | NA | TRBV29-1 | CSGRGTDYGYTF | TGCAGCGGACGGGGAACGGACTATGGCTACACCTTC
few | TRBJ2-5 | TRBD2 | TRBV7-2 | CASSFETSGETQYF | TGTGCCAGCAGCTTCGAGACTAGCGGGGAGACCCAGTACTTC
once | TRBJ2-2 | TRBD2 | TRBV7-2 | CASSTGLAAGELFF | TGTGCCAGCAGCACCGGACTAGCTGCCGGGGAGCTGTTTTTT
few | TRBJ2-5 | TRBD2 | TRBV6-5 | CASSYSGTSVETQYF | TGTGCCAGCAGTTACTCGGGGACTAGCGTCGAGACCCAGTACTTC
NA | TRBJ2-5 | NA | TRBV3-1 | CASSQDRVTQYF | TGTGCCAGCAGCCAAGATAGGGTGACCCAGTACTTC